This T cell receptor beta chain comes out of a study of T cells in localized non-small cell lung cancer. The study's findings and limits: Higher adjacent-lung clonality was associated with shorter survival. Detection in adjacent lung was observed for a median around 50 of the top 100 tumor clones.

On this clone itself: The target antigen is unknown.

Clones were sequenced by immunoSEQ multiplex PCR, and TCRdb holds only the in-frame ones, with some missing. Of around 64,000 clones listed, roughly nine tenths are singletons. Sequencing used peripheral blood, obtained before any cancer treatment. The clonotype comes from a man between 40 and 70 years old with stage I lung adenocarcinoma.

The CDR3 region has the DNA TGTGCCAGTAGTATCGGGACAGGGCGCTACGAGCAGTACTTC. Translating gives CASSIGTGRYEQYF. V is TRBV19 and J is TRBJ2-7; 9 positions agree with TRBD1. This CDR3 has 14 residues. CDR1 and CDR2 (germline): LNHDA, SQIVND (reference sequence). Unmatched junction bases numbered 3, after V lost 3 bases and J lost 3 bases.